This TCR beta chain was obtained from a study of monozygotic twins with cystic fibrosis. Here immunoSEQ multiplex PCR was the method, and the copy in TCRdb shows in-frame clones only, minus some. Of 35,000 or so clones in the sample, 84% are singletons; the top ten hold roughly 1.5%. V dropped 0 bases and J dropped 2 bases, with 10 bases sitting between them. Germline V gives CDR1 SGHTA, CDR2 FQGNSA. CDR3 length: 15 residues. Sequencing input: blood. The TCR comes from a girl aged 2-9 years with cystic fibrosis. V is TRBV7-2 and J is TRBJ1-2, with a possible D match to TRBD1 (6 bases). The CDR3 sequence is CASSLAQGMNYGYTF. In DNA, the CDR3 is TGTGCCAGCAGCTTAGCACAGGGTATGAACTATGGCTACACCTTC.